The 24 T cell receptor beta chains below were found in one sample sequenced in a study of shared clonotypes between healthy human individuals. TCRdb's copy holds only in-frame clones and misses some; the assay was immunoSEQ multiplex PCR. The table records hundreds of thousands of clones, approximately 77% of them present only once. Sequenced: PBMCs. The receptors come from a woman in her forties in good health. Some clones in this sample may be carry-over from other donors' samples.

A note on this clone: At one of its ends the junction is not consistent with the germline gene, which may arise from a read error. The chain carries TRBV28 and TRBJ2-1; D possibly corresponds to TRBD2 (5 bases). Germline V gives CDR1 MDHEN, CDR2 SYDVKM. The CDR3 is 12 amino acids. The CDR3 is CASSSPATNLLF. The CDR3 DNA reads as TGTGCCAGCAGTTCCCCAGCGACTAATCTCCTCTTC.

A few counts support this clone. This chain links TRBV7-9 with TRBJ1-5; D is undetermined. Trimming left V 3 bases short and J 12 bases short, with 12 bases between. Germline CDR1 is SEHNR and CDR2 is FQNEAQ (reference sequence). CDR3 length: 12 residues. Here the CDR3 DNA reads TGTGCCAGCAGCTTGGGCATGGATCACCAGCATTTT. This encodes CASSLGMDHQHF.

Concerning this clone: A far larger clone differs by one base, so this is likely a read error. The same CDR3 arises from other DNA sequences in this sample as well. The CDR3 DNA reads as TGTGCCAGCTACCGGGACAGGGTCAGCACTGAAGCCTTCTTT. Protein: CASYRDRVSTEAFF. V is TRBV2 and J is TRBJ1-1; TRBD1 matches at 9 bases. The CDR3 has 14 residues. Germline V gene sequence: CDR1 SNHLY, CDR2 FYNNEI. Full variable domain (rest looked up from reference TRBV2 and TRBJ1-1): EPEVTQTPSHQVTQMGQEVILRCVPISNHLYFYWYRQILGQKVEFLVSFYNNEISEKSEIFDDQFSVERPDGSNFTLKIRSTKLEDSAMYFCASYRDRVSTEAFFGQGTRLTVV.

V is TRBV6-1 and J is TRBJ1-2; 10 bases fit TRBD1. Per germline, CDR1 MNHNS and CDR2 SASEGT. V lost 3 bases, J lost 3 bases, and 4 bases stayed unmatched. The CDR3 extends over 15 amino acids. DNA of the CDR3: TGTGCCAGCAGTGAGGGACAGGGGTTGTACTATGGCTACACCTTC. Residues: CASSEGQGLYYGYTF.

The J gene is TRBJ2-3, the V gene TRBV5-1, with D uncertain. The CDR3 consists of 15 residues. V was clipped by 2 bases and J by 0 bases, with 10 bases between them. The germline CDR1 and CDR2 sequences are SGHRS and YFSETQ. CDR3: CASSLDFTSTDTQYF. The CDR3 bases are TGCGCCAGCAGCTTAGACTTCACTAGCACAGATACGCAGTATTTT.

As for this clone: A far larger clone is only one base removed, so a read error is likely. The CDR3 carries no conserved terminal phenylalanine or tryptophan, so it likely arises from a read error. This chain connects TRBV5-1 to TRBJ1-1; D is undetermined. This CDR3 is built from 11 residues. Trimming took 5 bases from V and 6 from J, leaving 8 bases between them. The germline gives CDR1 SGHRS, CDR2 YFSETQ. Written as DNA, the CDR3 is TGCGCCAGCAGGGATTATTCTGAAGCTTTCTCT. This gives the protein CASRDYSEAFS.

CDR3 in DNA: TGTGCCAGCAGTTACACTAGCGGGAGGGTCTCCTACGAGCAGTACTTC. Protein: CASSYTSGRVSYEQYF. The chain employs TRBV27 and TRBJ2-7; 13 nucleotides agree with TRBD2. J gave up 0 bases and V 4 bases, and 3 bases lay outside the gene matches. This CDR3 region has 16 residues. CDR1 and CDR2 from the germline V gene are MNHEY and SMNVEV (reference sequence).

J is TRBJ1-4 and V is TRBV9; D is ambiguous. The germline V gene has CDR1 SGDLS and CDR2 YYNGEE. Trimming pared 1 base from V and 0 bases from J, leaving 4 bases between. This CDR3 comprises 14 residues. The CDR3 spells CASSVQPTNEKLFF. In DNA, the CDR3 is TGTGCCAGCAGCGTACAGCCAACTAATGAAAAACTGTTTTTT.

V is TRBV6-1 and J is TRBJ1-2; 12 nucleotides align to TRBD1. This CDR3 has 15 amino acids. Trimming took 4 bases from V and 9 from J; bases not matched to a gene: 9. Germline V gives CDR1 MNHNS, CDR2 SASEGT. CDR3 sequence (DNA): TGTGCCAGCAGTGGAACCGGGACAGGGGGCCGGAGCTACACCTTC. It encodes CASSGTGTGGRSYTF.

J is TRBJ1-5 and V is TRBV27; D is perhaps TRBD1 (5 bases). The CDR3 has 17 residues. V was clipped by 5 bases and J by 4 bases, with 21 bases between them. Germline CDR1 MNHEY, CDR2 SMNVEV (reference sequence). In DNA, the CDR3 is TGTGCCAGCAGTCATATGGGGGTGGGCAGTCTGAATCAGCCCCAGCATTTT. Its protein is CASSHMGVGSLNQPQHF.

The genes are TRBV4-1 and TRBJ2-6, with D hard to call. The V and J ends lost 1 base and 5 bases respectively, with 12 bases between them. This CDR3 has 16 amino acids. The germline gives CDR1 MGHRA, CDR2 YSYEKL. The CDR3 spells CASSQVYGRWANVLTF. The CDR3 DNA is TGCGCCAGCAGCCAAGTGTATGGCCGCTGGGCCAACGTCCTGACTTTC.

The gene calls are TRBV28 and TRBJ1-4; D call uncertain. Germline V gene data show CDR1 as MDHEN and CDR2 as SYDVKM. The V end was cut by 6 bases, the J end by 7 bases, with 12 bases between. The CDR3 covers 13 residues. The DNA of the CDR3 is TGTGCCAGCAGACAGACACCTTCTGAAAAACTGTTTTTT. It yields the protein CASRQTPSEKLFF. The full variable domain, rest sourced from reference TRBV28 and TRBJ1-4, is DVKVTQSSRYLVKRTGEKVFLECVQDMDHENMFWYRQDPGLGLRLIYFSYDVKMKEKGDIPEGYSVSREKKERFSLILESASTNQTSMYLCASRQTPSEKLFFGSGTQLSVL.

Worth noting for this clone: At one end the junction does not follow the germline gene, possibly because of a read error. The chain uses TRBV7-7 and TRBJ2-5; D possibly matches TRBD1 or TRBD2 (5 bases each). The germline V gene has CDR1 SSHAT and CDR2 FNYEAQ (reference sequence). The CDR3 sequence is 14 residues long. For the CDR3, the DNA is TGTGCTAGCAGCTTAGCGCTAGGGGTTGAGACCCAGTACTTC. This gives the protein CASSLALGVETQYF.

The V gene is TRBV4-3, the J gene TRBJ1-1, with D possibly being TRBD1 (6 bases). CDR1 and CDR2 (germline): LGHNA, YSLEER. Deletions cut 3 bases from V and 3 bases from J, with 14 bases between. This CDR3 is built from 15 residues. The CDR3: CASSQFPPGDTEAFF. CDR3 DNA: TGCGCCAGCAGCCAGTTTCCGCCAGGGGACACTGAAGCTTTCTTT.

This clone was detected only once. This chain connects TRBV28 to TRBJ1-3; D perhaps matches TRBD1 (5 bases). This CDR3 contains 14 residues. The V gene lost 4 bases and the J gene lost 5 bases, with 12 bases spanning the gap. Germline CDR1 and CDR2: MDHEN and SYDVKM. The CDR3 reads CASSSGGGRNTIYF. DNA for the CDR3: TGTGCCAGCAGTTCCGGGGGTGGCCGAAACACCATATATTTT.

This clone was seen only once. The chain carries TRBV30 and TRBJ2-1, with 7 bases matching TRBD2. CDR3 length: 11 residues. The ends lost 2 bases at V and 15 bases at J; junction bases unmatched: 7. Germline lookup yields CDR1 GTSNPN and CDR2 SVGIG (reference sequence). CDR3 sequence: CAWSIGTIRFF. Written as DNA, the CDR3 is TGTGCCTGGAGTATCGGGACTATAAGGTTCTTC. The entire variable domain, with the rest obtained from reference TRBV30 and TRBJ2-1, is as follows: SQTIHQWPATLVQPVGSPLSLECTVEGTSNPNLYWYRQAAGRGLQLLFYSVGIGQISSEVPQNLSASRPQDRQFILSSKKLLLSDSGFYLCAWSIGTIRFFGPGTRLTVL.

The chain joins TRBV4-2 to TRBJ2-3; 7 nucleotides agree with TRBD2. V was clipped by 4 bases and J by 3 bases; unmatched bases: 10. The CDR3 has 16 amino acids. Germline V gene sequence: CDR1 LGHNA, CDR2 YNFKEQ. As DNA, the CDR3 is TGTGCCAGCAGCCCGACCCGGGACTACAAAACAGATACGCAGTATTTT. Protein sequence: CASSPTRDYKTDTQYF.

This clone was seen more than once but under ten times. One base separates it from a far larger clone, so it is likely a read error. Other DNA sequences from this sample encode an identical CDR3 as well. V usage is TRBV30 and J usage is TRBJ2-5; a weak D match, TRBD2 (5 bases). Trimming took off 4 bases at V and 3 bases at J, with 12 bases between the two ends. The CDR3 covers 13 residues. The germline V gene encodes CDR1 GTSNPN and CDR2 SVGIG (reference sequence). The CDR3 region has the DNA TGTGCCTGGACCCGGACGGGGAAAGAGACCCAGTACTTC. It translates to CAWTRTGKETQYF.

This chain connects TRBV27 to TRBJ1-2; 9 positions match TRBD1. V lost 3 bases and J lost 8; bases outside the gene matches: 7. Looked up from germline, CDR1 is MNHEY and CDR2 is SMNVEV (reference sequence). This CDR3 spans 14 amino acids. The CDR3: CASSLDRGPSGYTF. CDR3 bases: TGTGCCAGCAGTTTGGACAGGGGTCCCTCAGGCTACACCTTC.

This rearrangement joins TRBV30 to TRBJ2-1, with TRBD2 as a possible D gene (6 bases). Trimming left V 7 bases short and J 13 bases short, with 23 bases between. The germline V gene encodes CDR1 GTSNPN and CDR2 SVGIG (reference sequence). There are 13 residues in the CDR3. The CDR3 region is CASNPYSGISQFF. CDR3 DNA: TGTGCCTCCAACCCCTATAGCGGAATATCCCAGTTCTTC.

Details on this clone: A much larger clone is a single base away; this may be a read error. DNA of the CDR3: TGTGCCAGCAGTTCCTTGGACAGGGCGGATAATTCACCCCTCCACTTT. Translation: CASSSLDRADNSPLHF. The chain employs TRBV28 and TRBJ1-6, with 8 bases identical to TRBD1. With V trimmed by 4 bases and J by 5 bases, 7 bases remained unmatched. CDR3 length: 16 residues. Germline CDR1 reads MDHEN; CDR2 reads SYDVKM.

The chain employs TRBV21-1 and TRBJ1-5. TRBV21-1 is described as a pseudogene. The CDR3 length is 19 residues. The CDR3 region is CASGPEGSPGVDSNQPQHF. CDR3 in DNA: TGTGCCAGCGGGCCTGAAGGGTCCCCGGGGGTTGATAGCAATCAGCCCCAGCATTTT.

This chain connects TRBV19 to TRBJ2-2; no reliable D call. The V and J ends lost 10 bases and 2 bases respectively, with 14 bases between them. This CDR3 has 14 amino acids. The germline gives CDR1 LNHDA, CDR2 SQIVND (reference sequence). The CDR3 nucleotides read TGTGCCACCAGAAAGGGCCGCAACACCGGGGAGCTGTTTTTT. This codes for CATRKGRNTGELFF.

The CDR3 DNA follows: TGTGCCAGCTCACCACGGGGACTAGCGGCGTCCTACGAGCAGTACTTC. Its translation: CASSPRGLAASYEQYF. The chain is built from TRBV18 and TRBJ2-7; 11 bases are shared with TRBD2. J was trimmed by 1 base and V by 1 base; bases with no gene match: 3. This CDR3 is 16 amino acids long. Looked up from germline, CDR1 is KGHSH and CDR2 is LQKENI.